The sequence of this TCR beta chain was determined in a study of cytomegalovirus exposure and HLA in healthy donors (dated by TCRdb to the late 2010s). For context, the study as a whole: According to an earlier analysis of 550 to 700 of the donors, some 180 million T cells yielded 95 million to 140 million unique TCR beta sequences and approximately 300 Gb of sequence data. The genetic ancestry cluster associated with self-reported Caucasian donors included 80% to 90% of the roughly 400 genotyped donors. A later analysis re-examined previously published TCR beta repertoires from roughly 720 donors and added high-resolution HLA genotyping to investigate patterns of TCR occurrence. A later genetic analysis used genome-wide SNP genotypes for about three fifths of the 666 donors, treating that subset as a discovery cohort. Class I and class II HLA loci were covered by the typing at four-digit resolution. The aim of the study was to test whether cataloging public T cell receptors could identify signatures of past pathogen exposure. Rather than drawing on any new phenotypic data, the later analysis identified candidate immune exposures from TCR beta sequences and the way those sequences occurred across donors. Across around 400 genotyped donors of the cohort, an average of about 240,000 unique TCR beta nucleotide sequences per donor were sequenced, and approximately 17% of those sequences were non-productive. High-throughput TCR immunosequencing, statistical association of individual TCRs with disease status, and machine learning were combined to predict cytomegalovirus infection status. Every repertoire in the discovery cohort had been generated on one and the same sequencing platform. Using immunosequencing, the study profiled T cell repertoires from 640 or so subjects and related those repertoires to cytomegalovirus serostatus. Donor age, sex, ethnicity and CMV serostatus were compiled together with the repertoire data. To decide whether each TCR beta V gene segment behaved as functional or pseudogenic, an earlier analysis of over 500 of the donors relied on high-throughput TCR beta sequencing. An early release covering roughly 580 HLA-typed donors comprised approximately 300 gigabases of sequencing data and tens of millions of unique TCR sequences. In addition to the first cohort of several hundred subjects, a separate validation cohort of 100 to 150 different subjects was used. Typing coverage varied by locus: roughly 620-640 donors for A, B, C, DRB1 and DQB1; approximately 520 for DQA1; over 600 for DPA1; around 450 for DPB1. Because of strong linkage in the cohort, roughly five DR-DQ haplotypes were treated as single units for association and clustering. Paper-wide results and their limitations: Immune exposure information for the cohort was limited to CMV serostatus. Strong co-occurrence of HLA alleles, especially DR and DQ, made assigning TCR associations to individual alleles difficult. Because counts were too low, roughly 16 rarely observed V segments, including chromosome 9 orphons, were excluded from the earlier analysis of under 650 of the donors. Because some donors lacked HLA typing at each locus, the association tests relied only on the typed subset. In the study, 150 to 200 TCR beta chains were listed as associated with cytomegalovirus. It was suggested by the authors that the approach could potentially be generalized to other disease states and immunological phenotypes. The classifier was reported to diagnose cytomegalovirus status with high specificity and sensitivity in both the original and validation cohorts. Specific HLA alleles were associated with 16,951 TCR beta sequences at a false discovery rate of 0.05 in a later analysis. A further reported finding was that TCR beta sequences accurately predicted the HLA-A and HLA-B alleles for most subjects in the first cohort. The sequencing pipeline was judged likely to have produced a cluster of highly shared sequence variants as a technical artifact. A later analysis found that HLA-associated TCR beta chains were more clonally expanded and had lower generation probabilities than equally common non-associated chains. Sequencing depth was assumed to be roughly uniform across donors in the presence/absence analyses, though that assumption may not hold. In an earlier analysis of about 600 of the donors, most TCR beta V segments appeared in productive rearrangements about 87% or about 30% of the time, broadly matching IMGT annotations. A later analysis found that TCR association rates varied across HLA loci, with DRB1 alleles showing the most associated TCRs and HLA-C alleles the fewest. A later analysis found that most CMV-associated TCR beta chains appeared HLA-restricted, with HLA associations seemingly driven largely by CMV exposure. This cohort had only TCR beta chains sequenced, and the lack of alpha or paired-chain data limited which features could be detected. In vitro tests confirmed that a few of the cytomegalovirus-associated TCR beta chains recognize cytomegalovirus antigens. A later analysis reported that several top co-occurrence clusters appeared linked to parvovirus B19, influenza, CMV and Epstein-Barr virus. Correlated functional status among segregating V segments might be attributable to linkage disequilibrium, but an unknown experimental factor could not be ruled out. According to a later genetic analysis, donors in an Asian-associated ancestry cluster had fewer N-insertions in productive TCRs than the roughly 670-donor mean. The 87-base-pair reads could not distinguish some IMGT-functional V segments, including TRBV6-2 and TRBV6-3, so those segments were excluded. In a later genetic analysis, a missense DCLRE1C variant was associated with V-gene and J-gene trimming of TCR beta chains, and the association was replicated in an independent cohort. While some public TCRs were present in many individuals, most TCR sequences turned up only very rarely across donors.

A few counts support this clone. The antigen it binds to is not known. No qualities accompany the bases; no much larger clone lies one base away. The CDR3 sequence holds 14 residues, the cysteine and phenylalanine included. Kept here is only the CDR3 DNA, which spans 42 bases and is read in frame from base 1. V loses 1 base, J loses 1 base, and the germline ends lie 7 bases apart. The germline V gene sets CDR1 to MDHEN and CDR2 to SYDVKM. The cohort comprised approximately 700 healthy bone marrow donors. At the time of sampling, all cohort members were nominally healthy, though unrecorded immune exposures were likely present. The donor tested CMV seronegative, placing the donor among the 300 to 400 seronegative members of the cohort. A peripheral blood sample was collected from each donor, and TCR beta sequencing was performed on peripheral blood mononuclear cells. Genomic DNA extraction from the blood cell samples was performed with the Qiagen DNeasy Blood Extraction Kit.

The library was prepared using the immunoSEQ multiplex PCR assay. For the multiplex PCR, a mixture combining 60 forward primers for TCR Vbeta segments and 13 reverse primers for TCR Jbeta segments was used. The CDR3 region of rearranged TCR beta genes was amplified from genomic DNA by a multiplex PCR assay. The Illumina HiSeq System was used to sequence the amplified TCR beta libraries as 87-base-pair reads. As for the authors' bioinformatics: Across the 666 repertoires, a later analysis counted roughly 84 million unique TCR beta chains, 8.5 million to 12 million of which were shared by at least two donors. To remove PCR and sequencing errors, raw reads were error-corrected and collapsed into unique sequences using a nearest-neighbor algorithm that merged closely related sequences. CDR3 sequences were aligned to IMGT reference sequences to assign V, D and J gene segments. Each retained sequence needed at least a six-nucleotide match to both a V gene segment and a J gene segment. Rearrangements were called productive when the CDR3 lacked stop codons and stayed in frame with V and J; all others were non-productive. Following IMGT convention, CDR3 was defined as the stretch from the second conserved V-encoded cysteine to the conserved J-encoded phenylalanine. The earlier analysis of about 610 of the donors excluded any sequence lacking an unambiguous match to a single V gene segment. In an earlier analysis of a few hundred of the donors, V segments were called functional above 56.7% productive rearrangements and were called segregating when the between-donor standard deviation exceeded 5%. A statistical classification framework was built for diagnosing cytomegalovirus status from the catalog of TCR beta chain sequences. In a later analysis, V and J genes were assigned by comparing TCR nucleotide sequences against IMGT/GENE-DB human TR gene sequences. The TCRdist pipeline was used in a later analysis to assign CDR3 sequences and most-parsimonious VDJ recombination scenarios. In a later analysis, every TCR beta chain was defined by the combination of its CDR3 amino acid sequence and its V-gene family, and reads without a unique V-gene family were dropped. A later analysis removed roughly 590 highly shared, low-generation-probability nucleotide sequences to deal with suspected cross-contamination and a sequencing artifact. In a later analysis, a clonal expansion index was calculated for each public chain from normalized within-repertoire ranks of inferred template counts. In a later analysis, generation probabilities were computed using a VDJ recombination model fitted to out-of-frame rearrangements, and the results were checked against IGoR. In a later analysis, TCR-TCR, TCR-HLA and TCR-CMV co-occurrence was scored with hypergeometric tests, and a repertoire-size bias correction was applied to TCR pairs. False discovery rates were estimated in a later analysis by permuting HLA or CMV assignments 20 times. In a later analysis, co-occurring TCRs were grouped using DBSCAN, and TCRdist sequence similarity was added for clustering within HLA-allele-positive subsets. Co-occurrence clustering excluded repertoires with fewer than 30,000 or more than 120,000 public chains, plus five with anomalous nucleotide sharing. This is the immuneACCESS table as TCRdb keeps it, with only in-frame sequences that have V and J called. A part of the clones is gone; compared with another copy, unresolved V genes explain less than half, and the rest is unexplained. From that table come the V and J calls and clone size; the DNA was used to work out D and trimming. The sample table holds roughly 100,000 clones, of which about 78% were seen once. 1.3% of the sample rests with the top ten.

This receptor was taken from a man aged 30 to 39 in good health and CMV-seronegative. Recombination linked TRBV28 to TRBJ1-1; the D gene identity is not certain. Sequenced material: PBMCs. The DNA is as follows: TGTGCCAGCAGTTTATCGCGGGGGAACACTGAAGCTTTCTTT. Its translation is CASSLSRGNTEAFF.